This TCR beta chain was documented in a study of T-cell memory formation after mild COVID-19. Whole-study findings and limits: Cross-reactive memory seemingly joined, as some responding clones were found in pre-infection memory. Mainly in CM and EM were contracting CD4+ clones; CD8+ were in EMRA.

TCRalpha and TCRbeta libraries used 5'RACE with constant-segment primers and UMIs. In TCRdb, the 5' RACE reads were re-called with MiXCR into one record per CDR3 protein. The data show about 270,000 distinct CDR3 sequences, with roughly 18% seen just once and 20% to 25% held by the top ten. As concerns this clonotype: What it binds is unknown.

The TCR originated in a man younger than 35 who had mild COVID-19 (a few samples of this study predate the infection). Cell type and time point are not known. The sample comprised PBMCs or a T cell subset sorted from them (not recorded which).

CDR3 protein: CASSQTWGQGYEQYF. For the CDR3, the DNA is TGCGCCAGCAGCCAAACGTGGGGACAGGGCTACGAGCAGTACTTC. The chain links TRBV4-1 to TRBJ2-7, with 9 bases aligning to TRBD1. Germline V gene lookup returns CDR1 MGHRA and CDR2 YSYEKL. This CDR3 is 15 amino acids long. V was clipped by 2 bases and J by 3 bases; unmatched bases: 5.